These 21 T cell receptor beta chains share one sample of origin, sequenced in a study of T cell responses to AZD1222 COVID-19 vaccine. Only in-frame clones appear in the TCRdb table, and some are missing; sequencing was by immunoSEQ multiplex PCR. This sample has approximately 82,000 clones, with approximately 90% found just once. Sequencing was performed on peripheral blood, taken on day 0 of AZD1222 vaccination. The origin of the receptors is an adult in good health.

The chain recombines TRBV5-1 with TRBJ1-5; D gene unclear. Germline CDR1 SGHRS, CDR2 YFSETQ. The CDR3 extends over 15 amino acids. V lost 0 bases and J lost 7, with 14 bases in between. CDR3 protein: CASSLGGSDKQPQHF. In nucleotides, the CDR3 is TGCGCCAGCAGCTTGGGCGGGTCAGATAAGCAGCCCCAGCATTTT.

This chain links TRBV29-1 with TRBJ1-3; possibly TRBD1 for D (5 bases). The germline V gene has CDR1 SQVTM and CDR2 ANQGSEA. V dropped 6 bases and J dropped 6 bases, with 9 bases sitting between them. The CDR3 is 11 amino acids. The DNA of the CDR3 is TGCAGCGTGGAGACAGCAAACACCATATATTTT. Encoded protein: CSVETANTIYF.

The DNA of the CDR3 is TGTGCCAGCAGTTTAAGGGATAGCAATCAGCCCCAGCATTTT. Protein sequence: CASSLRDSNQPQHF. The J gene is TRBJ1-5, the V gene TRBV27; D is undetermined. The CDR3 is 14 amino acids. V shed 2 bases and J shed 0 bases, with 5 bases lying between them. Looked up from germline, CDR1 is MNHEY and CDR2 is SMNVEV (reference sequence).

V is TRBV6-1 and J is TRBJ1-3; D is undetermined. The germline V gene has CDR1 MNHNS and CDR2 SASEGT. The CDR3 loop spans 15 amino acids. Deletions cut 2 bases from V and 0 bases from J, with 8 bases between. The CDR3 DNA sequence: TGTGCCAGCAGTGAACTACGGACCTCTGGAAACACCATATATTTT. This sequence encodes CASSELRTSGNTIYF.

V is TRBV5-1 and J is TRBJ2-5, with 7 bases aligning to TRBD2. This CDR3 has 13 amino acids. V gave up 4 bases and J gave up 1 base; unmatched junction bases: 1. Germline loops: CDR1 SGHRS, CDR2 YFSETQ. The CDR3 here is CASSPGGQETQYF. DNA of the CDR3: TGCGCCAGCAGCCCGGGGGGCCAAGAGACCCAGTACTTC.

V and J are TRBV28 and TRBJ1-2; no firm D call. Germline values: CDR1 MDHEN, CDR2 SYDVKM. The ends were cut back, 8 bases at V and 4 bases at J, with 8 bases in the middle. This CDR3 comprises 11 residues. The CDR3 protein is CASGRTYGYTF. The CDR3 bases are TGTGCCAGCGGACGGACCTATGGCTACACCTTC.

The rearrangement links TRBV4-1 to TRBJ1-2; a weak D match, TRBD1 (5 bases). The germline V and J ends were trimmed by 0 bases and 4 bases, with 21 bases remaining between them. Looked up from germline, CDR1 is MGHRA and CDR2 is YSYEKL. The CDR3 has 18 residues. CDR3 sequence (DNA): TGCGCCAGCAGCCAAGATCGAGTGGGGCAAGGTCGTCTCTATGGCTACACCTTC. Translated, it gives CASSQDRVGQGRLYGYTF.

The chain joins TRBV3-1 (or the pseudogene TRBV3-2) to TRBJ2-4; 10 nucleotides match TRBD2. This CDR3 has 19 amino acids. CDR1 LGHDT and CDR2 YNNKEL come from the germline V gene (reference sequence). V trimming: 0 bases; J trimming: 0 bases; junction bases outside the gene matches: 8. The CDR3 nucleotides read TGTGCCAGCAGCCAAGAGGCTAGCGGGGGTCCCTTAGCCAAAAACATTCAGTACTTC. Protein product: CASSQEASGGPLAKNIQYF.

The chain employs TRBV11-2 and TRBJ1-1; unclear D gene. V was clipped by 6 bases and J by 4 bases, with 15 bases between them. The CDR3 is made up of 14 amino acids. Germline V gene sequence: CDR1 SGHAT, CDR2 FQNNGV. CDR3 nucleotides: TGTGCCAGCAGTCCCTCTTGGACGGTCACTGAAGCTTTCTTT. Its protein product is CASSPSWTVTEAFF.

V is TRBV10-3 and J is TRBJ2-5, with 7 nucleotides matching TRBD1. This CDR3 comprises 12 residues. The V and J ends lost 4 bases and 4 bases, in that order; junction bases with no gene match: 0. Germline V lookup: CDR1 ENHRY, CDR2 SYGVKD. CDR3 nucleotide sequence: TGTGCCATCAGTGGGACAGGAGAGACCCAGTACTTC. It codes for CAISGTGETQYF.

CDR3: CASSEPTDYNSPLHF. For the CDR3, the DNA is TGTGCCAGCAGTGAACCTACAGATTATAATTCACCCCTCCACTTT. V usage is TRBV6-1 and J usage is TRBJ1-6, with D uncertain. Germline CDR1 is MNHNS and CDR2 is SASEGT. The CDR3 contains 15 residues. With 2 bases removed from V and 4 bases from J, the gap between germline ends came to 9 bases.

This clone was seen a handful of times. The V gene is TRBV7-9, the J gene TRBJ1-2; tentatively, D is TRBD1 (6 bases). The V end was cut by 8 bases, the J end by 5 bases, with 18 bases between. The CDR3 runs 14 residues. The germline gives CDR1 SEHNR, CDR2 FQNEAQ (reference sequence). CDR3 in amino acids: CASAAQGKEYGYTF. The CDR3 nucleotides read TGTGCCAGCGCTGCGCAGGGGAAAGAATATGGCTACACCTTC.

This clone was picked up a small number of times. This chain links TRBV4-1 with TRBJ2-3; D remains ambiguous. The V gene lost 3 bases and the J gene lost 7 bases, with 11 bases spanning the gap. The CDR3 totals 13 residues. Germline V gene sequence: CDR1 MGHRA, CDR2 YSYEKL. The CDR3 reads CASSQSEANTQYF. CDR3 nucleotides: TGCGCCAGCAGCCAGTCCGAAGCCAATACGCAGTATTTT.

This clone has only one observation. The CDR3 region has the DNA TGTGCCAGCAGTGAAGCGGTTAGTTTTACGGGCTCCTATAATTCACCCCTCCACTTT. Translation: CASSEAVSFTGSYNSPLHF. The V gene is TRBV6-1, the J gene TRBJ1-6, with D hard to call. Germline CDR1 and CDR2: MNHNS and SASEGT. Trimming cost V 0 bases and J 0 bases, with 15 bases left between them. The CDR3 has 19 residues.

The chain has TRBV18 and TRBJ2-7, with a tentative D call TRBD2 (6 bases). CDR1 KGHSH and CDR2 LQKENI come from the germline V gene. Trimming took off 4 bases at V and 4 bases at J, with 17 bases between the two ends. The CDR3 is 15 amino acids. The CDR3 loop is CASSLGTHLLYEQYF. CDR3 nucleotides: TGTGCCAGCTCACTCGGGACTCACCTCCTATACGAGCAGTACTTC.

This clone has a handful of counts. The chain is built from TRBV5-1 and TRBJ1-4; D may be TRBD1 (5 bases). The CDR3 totals 16 residues. Trimming pared 3 bases from V and 0 bases from J, leaving 12 bases between. Germline CDR1 is SGHRS and CDR2 is YFSETQ. The CDR3 loop is CASSSDRLATNEKLFF. In DNA, the CDR3 is TGCGCCAGCAGCTCCGACAGACTTGCAACTAATGAAAAACTGTTTTTT. Using reference TRBV5-1 and TRBJ1-4 for the parts outside the CDR3, the full variable domain is KAGVTQTPRYLIKTRGQQVTLSCSPISGHRSVSWYQQTPGQGLQFLFEYFSETQRNKGNFPGRFSGRQFSNSRSEMNVSTLELGDSALYLCASSSDRLATNEKLFFGSGTQLSVL.

The table lists this clone with a count of one. The genes are TRBV3-1 (or the pseudogene TRBV3-2) and TRBJ1-5; D unclear. Trimming took 1 base from V and 4 from J, leaving 14 bases between them. Germline values: CDR1 LGHDT, CDR2 YNNKEL (reference sequence). The CDR3 has 16 residues. The CDR3 nucleotides are TGTGCCAGCAGCCAAGCCCCGGGCCCATTGAATCAGCCCCAGCATTTT. This gives the protein CASSQAPGPLNQPQHF.

V is TRBV25-1 and J is TRBJ1-6; 8 positions match TRBD1. Germline lookup yields CDR1 MGHDK and CDR2 SYGVNS. V gave up 4 bases and J gave up 5 bases; unmatched junction bases: 4. This CDR3 comprises 15 residues. This CDR3 reads CASSGGDRNNSPLHF. The CDR3, as DNA: TGTGCCAGCAGTGGGGGGGACAGGAATAATTCACCCCTCCACTTT.

The V call is TRBV2, the J call TRBJ2-5, with 8 bases matching TRBD1. The CDR3 loop spans 12 amino acids. The germline V gene has CDR1 SNHLY and CDR2 FYNNEI. V lost 5 bases, J lost 11 bases, and 7 bases stayed unmatched. The CDR3 region has the DNA TGTGCCAGCAGTCGGACAGGGTTTGATCAGTACTTC. It specifies CASSRTGFDQYF.

The V gene is TRBV7-2, the J gene TRBJ2-7, with D hard to call. With 0 bases removed from V and 3 bases from J, the gap between germline ends came to 15 bases. Germline values: CDR1 SGHTA, CDR2 FQGNSA. This CDR3 has 16 residues. CDR3 bases: TGTGCCAGCAGCTTAGCTCCCGTCGGATCGTACTACGAGCAGTACTTC. It specifies CASSLAPVGSYYEQYF.

The chain joins TRBV10-1 to TRBJ2-4, with D tentatively TRBD1 (5 bases). CDR1 and CDR2 from the germline V gene are WNHNN and SYGVQD (reference sequence). This CDR3 contains 14 residues. Trimming left V 3 bases short and J 5 bases short, with 11 bases between. The CDR3 loop is CASSESGRQNIQYF. The CDR3 nucleotides are TGCGCCAGCAGTGAATCAGGGCGCCAAAACATTCAGTACTTC.